This is a list of T cell receptor beta chains from one sample in a study of post-analysis software for immune sequencing data. Via MiXCR, TCRdb re-called the PCR reads, giving one row per CDR3 protein. The table records about 820,000 distinct CDR3 sequences, approximately 53% of them present only once. The sample consisted of blood. These receptors all come from a girl aged 5-17 years with multiple sclerosis. The CDR3 runs from the conserved cysteine through the conserved F or W. Fields, in order: clone size, V gene, J gene, D gene, CDR3 protein, CDR3 DNA. A D gene is named only where the DNA matches it firmly. Expanded clones get a size class; other rows say once, few or many, or leave the size out.

size: few
V: TRBV5-1
J: TRBJ2-5
D: TRBD1
CDR3: CASSLGPGGTGDKQYF
DNA: TGCGCCAGCAGCTTGGGGCCTGGCGGGACAGGGGATAAGCAGTACTTC

size: .
V: TRBV5-1
J: TRBJ2-5
D: TRBD2
CDR3: CASSYPGRGTETQYF
DNA: TGCGCCAGCAGCTACCCGGGGCGGGGGACAGAGACCCAGTACTTC

size: .
V: TRBV6-2/TRBV6-3
J: TRBJ1-1
D: .
CDR3: CASNPGLPTEAFF
DNA: TGTGCCAGCAATCCGGGACTCCCCACTGAAGCTTTCTTT

size: .
V: TRBV20-1
J: TRBJ2-3
D: TRBD1
CDR3: CSARIRQGAPDTQYF
DNA: TGCAGTGCTAGGATCCGACAGGGGGCCCCAGATACGCAGTATTTT

size: .
V: TRBV28
J: TRBJ2-3
D: TRBD2
CDR3: CASLTGGPPDTQYF
DNA: TGTGCCAGCCTCACGGGAGGGCCCCCAGATACGCAGTATTTT

size: .
V: TRBV7-6
J: TRBJ2-1
D: TRBD2
CDR3: CASSLGGTSGRREQFF
DNA: TGTGCCAGCAGCTTAGGAGGGACTAGCGGGAGACGTGAGCAGTTCTTC

size: few
V: TRBV29-1
J: TRBJ2-7
D: .
CDR3: CSVTQGYYEQYF
DNA: TGCAGCGTTACACAGGGATACTACGAGCAGTACTTC

size: .
V: TRBV7-2
J: TRBJ2-7
D: TRBD2
CDR3: CASTQRESSGRGEQYF
DNA: TGTGCCAGCACCCAAAGAGAATCTAGCGGGAGAGGCGAGCAGTACTTC

size: .
V: TRBV20-1
J: TRBJ1-5
D: TRBD1
CDR3: CSAPRDRGYNQPQHF
DNA: TGCAGTGCCCCCCGGGACAGGGGATACAATCAGCCCCAGCATTTT

size: .
V: TRBV5-1
J: TRBJ2-7
D: .
CDR3: CASSRATGRDFPYEQYF
DNA: TGCGCCAGCAGCCGGGCCACGGGAAGGGATTTCCCCTACGAGCAGTACTTC

size: .
V: TRBV6-2/TRBV6-3
J: TRBJ2-4
D: .
CDR3: CASSYMGFRYF
DNA: TGTGCCAGCAGTTACATGGGGTTTAGGTACTTC

size: .
V: TRBV3-1
J: TRBJ1-4
D: .
CDR3: CASSFRANEKLFF
DNA: TGTGCCAGCAGCTTCAGAGCTAATGAAAAACTGTTTTTT

size: .
V: TRBV6-6
J: TRBJ2-7
D: .
CDR3: CASSYPGPASSYEQYF
DNA: TGTGCCAGCAGTTACCCGGGACCCGCCAGCTCCTACGAGCAGTACTTC

size: .
V: TRBV3-1
J: TRBJ2-7
D: TRBD2
CDR3: CASTHSGSRYEQYF
DNA: TGTGCCAGCACCCATAGCGGGAGTAGGTACGAGCAGTACTTC

size: .
V: TRBV29-1
J: TRBJ1-1
D: .
CDR3: CSVQGINTEAFF
DNA: TGCAGCGTCCAGGGTATCAACACTGAAGCTTTCTTT

size: .
V: TRBV5-1
J: TRBJ2-3
D: .
CDR3: CASSLQPIAYTDTQYF
DNA: TGCGCCAGCAGCTTGCAGCCTATAGCGTACACAGATACGCAGTATTTT

size: .
V: TRBV14
J: TRBJ2-1
D: .
CDR3: CASSRVRGYEQFF
DNA: TGTGCCAGCAGCCGAGTCCGGGGCTACGAGCAGTTCTTC

size: .
V: TRBV5-1
J: TRBJ2-6
D: TRBD2
CDR3: CASSLLAGGTTGANVLTF
DNA: TGCGCCAGCAGTCTTCTAGCGGGGGGAACGACGGGGGCCAACGTCCTGACTTTC

size: .
V: TRBV20-1
J: TRBJ2-7
D: .
CDR3: CSARAPAGRNYEQYF
DNA: TGCAGTGCTAGAGCACCGGCAGGGAGGAACTACGAGCAGTACTTC

size: .
V: TRBV12-3/TRBV12-4
J: TRBJ1-2
D: TRBD1
CDR3: CASSLTQGGTNYGYTF
DNA: TGTGCCAGCAGTTTAACGCAGGGGGGAACGAACTATGGCTACACCTTC

size: .
V: TRBV20-1
J: TRBJ2-3
D: TRBD2
CDR3: CSAEGLAGLSDTQYF
DNA: TGCAGTGCCGAGGGACTAGCGGGGCTCTCAGATACGCAGTATTTT

size: .
V: TRBV5-1
J: TRBJ2-1
D: .
CDR3: CASSYDPAFVGRPNNEQFF
DNA: TGCGCCAGCAGCTACGACCCCGCTTTCGTGGGCCGGCCGAACAATGAGCAGTTCTTC

size: few
V: TRBV5-1
J: TRBJ1-1
D: TRBD1
CDR3: CASSPDRGRETEAFF
DNA: TGCGCCAGCAGCCCCGACAGGGGGCGGGAAACTGAAGCTTTCTTT

size: .
V: TRBV7-9
J: TRBJ2-1
D: TRBD1
CDR3: CASSFKGPGQGISYNEQFF
DNA: TGTGCCAGCAGCTTTAAAGGGCCCGGACAGGGAATCTCCTACAATGAGCAGTTCTTC

size: few
V: TRBV29-1
J: TRBJ2-1
D: TRBD1
CDR3: CSVGDRANEQFF
DNA: TGCAGCGTTGGGGACAGGGCCAATGAGCAGTTCTTC

size: .
V: TRBV10-3
J: TRBJ2-7
D: TRBD2
CDR3: CAIRRTSGITSYEQYF
DNA: TGTGCCATCAGGCGGACTAGCGGGATCACCTCCTACGAGCAGTACTTC

size: .
V: TRBV3-1
J: TRBJ2-1
D: .
CDR3: CASSKGEGIENEQFF
DNA: TGTGCCAGCAGCAAGGGGGAGGGGATTGAGAATGAGCAGTTCTTC

size: .
V: TRBV7-8
J: TRBJ2-3
D: TRBD1
CDR3: CASSLQGATQDF
DNA: TGTGCCAGCAGCTTACAGGGGGCTACGCAGGATTTT

size: .
V: TRBV12-3/TRBV12-4
J: TRBJ2-7
D: TRBD2
CDR3: CASSFSIRFLAGGRFHEQYF
DNA: TGTGCCAGCAGTTTCTCCATACGTTTTCTAGCGGGGGGACGCTTCCACGAGCAGTACTTC

size: .
V: TRBV11-2
J: TRBJ1-2
D: .
CDR3: CASSLTTGGHYGYTF
DNA: TGTGCCAGCAGCCTAACCACGGGGGGCCACTATGGCTACACCTTC

size: .
V: TRBV10-3
J: TRBJ2-7
D: .
CDR3: CAISDQGMNEQYF
DNA: TGTGCCATCAGTGATCAGGGAATGAACGAGCAGTACTTC

size: few
V: TRBV6-4
J: TRBJ2-5
D: TRBD2
CDR3: CASSEQPSGGFQETQYF
DNA: TGTGCCAGCAGTGAACAACCTAGCGGGGGTTTCCAAGAGACCCAGTACTTC